The 32 T cell receptor beta chains below come from one sample, sequenced in a study of blood T cell repertoires in COVID-19. Only in-frame clones appear in the TCRdb table, and some are missing; sequencing was by immunoSEQ multiplex PCR. Of roughly 340,000 clones listed, around 87% are singletons. The sample comprised peripheral blood. Every receptor here comes from a woman between 50 and 59 years old with COVID-19, enrolled during active disease.

The chain recombines TRBV6-2 or TRBV6-3 with TRBJ2-1; TRBD2 might be the D (6 bases). Per the germline V gene, CDR1 is MNHEY and CDR2 is SVGEGT. CDR3 length equals 15 residues. V was cut by 2 bases and J by 5 bases, with 13 bases left in between. The CDR3 here is CASSYVAGWDNEQFF. In nucleotides, the CDR3 is TGTGCCAGCAGTTACGTCGCGGGATGGGACAATGAGCAGTTCTTC.

This clone was picked up one time. The V gene is TRBV5-1, the J gene TRBJ1-3, with TRBD1 identical over 7 bases. The CDR3 is made up of 14 amino acids. V gave up 5 bases and J gave up 3 bases; unmatched junction bases: 5. Germline V CDR1 and CDR2: SGHRS, YFSETQ. In nucleotides, the CDR3 is TGCGCCAGCAGTACACAGGGGATTGGAAACACCATATATTTT. This translates into CASSTQGIGNTIYF.

V usage is TRBV7-9 and J usage is TRBJ2-5; 9 bases match TRBD2. Trimming at V came to 5 bases and at J to 5 bases, leaving 9 bases not matched to a gene. CDR1 and CDR2 from the germline V gene are SEHNR and FQNEAQ (reference sequence). This CDR3 has 15 amino acids. This chain's CDR3 is CASSQGAGGTETQYF. The CDR3 DNA follows: TGTGCCAGCAGCCAAGGAGCGGGAGGTACGGAGACCCAGTACTTC.

Note on this clone: The sample contains more than one DNA sequence encoding this CDR3. The chain carries TRBV7-3 and TRBJ2-3; 7 bases are shared with TRBD1. V was clipped by 5 bases and J by 3 bases; unmatched bases: 8. The CDR3 consists of 15 residues. Germline V gives CDR1 SGHTA, CDR2 FQGTGA. CDR3: CASSETGTATDTQYF. The CDR3 bases are TGTGCCAGCAGCGAAACCGGGACAGCTACAGATACGCAGTATTTT.

This clone is a singleton in its sample. The gene calls are TRBV12-3 or TRBV12-4 and TRBJ1-1; D is ambiguous. CDR3 length equals 12 residues. V was shortened by 5 bases and J by 6 bases, with 10 bases between the two germline ends. CDR3 amino acids: CASSGQLAEAFF. CDR3 nucleotide sequence: TGTGCCAGCAGTGGTCAGTTGGCTGAAGCTTTCTTT.

CDR3 protein: CASSRDGMVGGPLINEQFF. CDR3 coding DNA: TGTGCCAGCAGCCGTGATGGTATGGTGGGAGGGCCACTGATCAATGAGCAGTTCTTC. V usage is TRBV5-5 and J usage is TRBJ2-1, with 7 bases lining up with TRBD2. The V gene end was trimmed by 4 bases and the J gene end by 6 bases; junction bases not matched to a gene: 22. This CDR3 region has 19 residues. The germline CDR1 and CDR2 sequences are SGHKS and YYEKEE (reference sequence).

CDR3 DNA sequence: TGTGCCAGCAGTTTTGCACAGATTTACGAGCAGTACTTC. Its translation is CASSFAQIYEQYF. V is TRBV12-3 or TRBV12-4 and J is TRBJ2-7, with D hard to call. The CDR3 has 13 residues. The V gene lost 3 bases and the J gene lost 4 bases, with 10 bases spanning the gap.

The rearrangement uses TRBV29-1 and TRBJ2-7, with 7 bases matching TRBD1. The germline V gene encodes CDR1 SQVTM and CDR2 ANQGSEA. V was clipped by 6 bases and J by 7 bases; unmatched bases: 9. This CDR3 region has 12 residues. CDR3 nucleotides: TGCAGCGTCGTAATGACAGGGTCTGAGCAGTACTTC. Protein product: CSVVMTGSEQYF.

The chain carries TRBV24-1 and TRBJ2-1, with 12 nucleotides matching TRBD2. Per germline, CDR1 KGHDR and CDR2 SFDVKD. The CDR3 totals 18 residues. J gave up 10 bases and V 2 bases, and 14 bases lay outside the gene matches. Here the CDR3 reads CATSDYHNPASGRGEQFF. The DNA for the CDR3 is TGTGCCACCAGTGATTACCATAATCCGGCTAGCGGGAGGGGCGAGCAGTTCTTC.

V and J are TRBV30 and TRBJ1-1; a possible D gene is TRBD1 (6 bases). The CDR3 covers 14 residues. The germline gives CDR1 GTSNPN, CDR2 SVGIG (reference sequence). Trimming pared 1 base from V and 1 base from J, leaving 10 bases between. The CDR3 DNA sequence: TGTGCCTGGAGTGGCAGGACAGAGAACACTGAAGCTTTCTTT. Protein sequence: CAWSGRTENTEAFF.

This clone has just one count. The CDR3 sequence is CAISPGRGTSGRLGEQYF. The CDR3 DNA sequence: TGTGCCATCTCTCCGGGGAGGGGGACTAGCGGGAGGTTGGGCGAGCAGTACTTC. The V call is TRBV10-3, the J call TRBJ2-7; TRBD2 aligns across 15 bases. This CDR3 is 18 amino acids long. Germline values: CDR1 ENHRY, CDR2 SYGVKD. V shed 8 bases and J 6 bases; nucleotides not matched to a gene: 17.

The rearrangement joins TRBV4-2 to TRBJ2-5; no definite D call. From germline, CDR1 is LGHNA and CDR2 YNFKEQ. This CDR3 has 15 amino acids. V dropped 0 bases and J dropped 5 bases, with 13 bases sitting between them. CDR3 sequence (DNA): TGTGCCAGCAGCCAAGATCAGCCCCAGGCGGAGACCCAGTACTTC. Translating it yields CASSQDQPQAETQYF.

This chain links TRBV6-1 with TRBJ2-3, with TRBD2 matching over 11 bases. The CDR3 runs 16 residues. Germline trimming cut 4 bases from V and 3 bases from J; bases unmatched to any gene: 6. The germline V gene has CDR1 MNHNS and CDR2 SASEGT. The CDR3: CASSALAGAGTDTQYF. In nucleotides, the CDR3 is TGTGCCAGCAGTGCACTAGCGGGAGCGGGGACAGATACGCAGTATTTT.

The chain carries TRBV19 and TRBJ1-2; 11 bases match TRBD1. This CDR3 is built from 15 residues. Germline V CDR1 and CDR2: LNHDA, SQIVND (reference sequence). V was clipped by 3 bases and J by 2 bases; unmatched bases: 2. CDR3 in amino acids: CASSMGDRGNYGYTF. CDR3 coding DNA: TGTGCCAGTAGTATGGGGGACAGGGGGAACTATGGCTACACCTTC.

J is TRBJ2-7 and V is TRBV7-6; 7 nucleotides match TRBD2. The CDR3 sequence is 15 residues long. Germline CDR1 SGHVS, CDR2 FNYEAQ. Germline trimming cut 1 base from V and 0 bases from J; bases unmatched to any gene: 3. The CDR3 sequence: CASSLELAFSYEQYF. The CDR3 DNA follows: TGTGCCAGCAGCTTAGAACTAGCGTTCTCCTACGAGCAGTACTTC.

The CDR3 reads CASSLAGRGYEQYF. CDR3 DNA sequence: TGTGCCAGCAGCTTAGCGGGCAGGGGCTACGAGCAGTACTTC. The chain combines TRBV7-8 with TRBJ2-7; maybe TRBD1 (6 bases). CDR1 and CDR2 (germline): SGHVS, FQNEAQ. This CDR3 contains 14 residues. V was trimmed by 0 bases and J by 3 bases, leaving 9 bases between them.

The chain uses TRBV18 and TRBJ2-7, with 10 bases fitting TRBD1. The V gene end was trimmed by 5 bases and the J gene end by 6 bases; junction bases not matched to a gene: 7. CDR1 and CDR2 (germline): KGHSH, LQKENI. The CDR3 contains 14 residues. The CDR3: CASSYGGQGTEQYF. CDR3 nucleotide sequence: TGTGCCAGCTCATATGGGGGACAGGGGACCGAGCAGTACTTC.

The chain is built from TRBV29-1 and TRBJ2-7, with 7 bases that match TRBD1. The CDR3 is 12 residues long. Germline-derived CDR1 and CDR2 are SQVTM and ANQGSEA. After removal of 4 bases from V and 3 bases from J, the junction contained 3 bases not matched to a gene. This CDR3 reads CSVARQGYEQYF. In DNA form, the CDR3 reads TGCAGCGTTGCAAGACAGGGCTACGAGCAGTACTTC.

The chain has TRBV7-2 and TRBJ2-4, with 8 bases that match TRBD2. The CDR3 loop spans 18 amino acids. Trimming at V came to 5 bases and at J to 7 bases, leaving 19 bases not matched to a gene. CDR1 and CDR2 (germline): SGHTA, FQGNSA. For the CDR3, the DNA is TGTGCCAGCAGCCCAGCTGGGACTAGAGCCTTCGGTTTGAACATTCAGTACTTC. It codes for CASSPAGTRAFGLNIQYF.

This chain links TRBV3-1 (or the pseudogene TRBV3-2) with TRBJ2-2; a weak D match, TRBD2 (7 bases). From germline, CDR1 is LGHDT and CDR2 YNNKEL (reference sequence). The CDR3 has 18 amino acids. The V end was cut by 1 base, the J end by 5 bases, with 20 bases between. The CDR3 coding sequence is TGTGCCAGCAGCCAAGTAGGGGGGAGGGCCGATGTGACCGGGGAGCTGTTTTTT. Its protein is CASSQVGGRADVTGELFF.

As DNA, the CDR3 is TGTGCCAGTAGTATCGCCTCGGCCAGGGGCCTAAATTCACCCCTCCACTTT. Translated: CASSIASARGLNSPLHF. The chain couples TRBV19 to TRBJ1-6; D may be TRBD1 (6 bases). The ends were cut back, 3 bases at V and 7 bases at J, with 19 bases in the middle. The length of the CDR3 is 17 residues. Germline CDR1 reads LNHDA; CDR2 reads SQIVND (reference sequence).

This chain joins TRBV9 and TRBJ2-7; unclear D gene. The CDR3 totals 14 residues. Trimming pared 4 bases from V and 0 bases from J, leaving 11 bases between. Per germline, CDR1 SGDLS and CDR2 YYNGEE. The CDR3 DNA is TGTGCCAGCAGCCCCCGGGTACGCTCCTACGAGCAGTACTTC. It is translated as CASSPRVRSYEQYF. Complete variable domain (other parts from reference TRBV9 and TRBJ2-7): DSGVTQTPKHLITATGQRVTLRCSPRSGDLSVYWYQQSLDQGLQFLIQYYNGEERAKGNILERFSAQQFPDLHSELNLSSLELGDSALYFCASSPRVRSYEQYFGPGTRLTVT.

The chain uses TRBV6-5 and TRBJ1-3; D unclear. Germline values: CDR1 MNHEY, CDR2 SVGAGI. With 8 bases removed from V and 1 base from J, the gap between germline ends came to 12 bases. The CDR3 is made up of 14 amino acids. The chain's CDR3 is CASRVAPSGNTIYF. The CDR3 DNA reads as TGTGCCAGCCGGGTGGCACCTTCTGGAAACACCATATATTTT.

V usage is TRBV28 and J usage is TRBJ2-7; 7 nucleotides match TRBD1. Germline V gene sequence: CDR1 MDHEN, CDR2 SYDVKM. The CDR3 totals 16 residues. Germline trimming cut 6 bases from V and 5 bases from J; bases unmatched to any gene: 16. The CDR3 nucleotides read TGTGCCAGCAGCTATAGGGCCTTGACAGGGTCCCACGAGCAGTACTTC. Its translation is CASSYRALTGSHEQYF. Drawing the rest from reference TRBV28 and TRBJ2-7, the complete variable domain is DVKVTQSSRYLVKRTGEKVFLECVQDMDHENMFWYRQDPGLGLRLIYFSYDVKMKEKGDIPEGYSVSREKKERFSLILESASTNQTSMYLCASSYRALTGSHEQYFGPGTRLTVT.

V is TRBV19 and J is TRBJ2-1, with a tentative D call TRBD2 (6 bases). Looked up from germline, CDR1 is LNHDA and CDR2 is SQIVND (reference sequence). The CDR3 consists of 16 residues. Trimming left V 1 base short and J 3 bases short, with 13 bases between. The CDR3 DNA follows: TGTGCCAGTAGTATAGGACCGGGAGTGAGCTACAATGAGCAGTTCTTC. Translation: CASSIGPGVSYNEQFF. Full variable domain (outside the CDR3, taken from reference TRBV19 and TRBJ2-1): DGGITQSPKYLFRKEGQNVTLSCEQNLNHDAMYWYRQDPGQGLRLIYYSQIVNDFQKGDIAEGYSVSREKKESFPLTVTSAQKNPTAFYLCASSIGPGVSYNEQFFGPGTRLTVL.

V usage is TRBV10-3 and J usage is TRBJ1-1; TRBD1 aligns across 7 bases. CDR1 and CDR2 from the germline V gene are ENHRY and SYGVKD. The CDR3 loop spans 15 amino acids. After removal of 4 bases from V and 3 bases from J, the junction contained 8 bases not matched to a gene. The CDR3 is CAISVRGRSDTEAFF. DNA for the CDR3: TGTGCCATCAGTGTGAGGGGGCGGTCGGACACTGAAGCTTTCTTT.

The chain has TRBV11-2 and TRBJ2-2; 8 bases map to TRBD2. J was trimmed by 0 bases and V by 3 bases; bases with no gene match: 0. CDR3 length: 15 amino acids. The germline V gene encodes CDR1 SGHAT and CDR2 FQNNGV. The CDR3, as DNA: TGTGCCAGCAGCTTGGGACTAGCGAACACCGGGGAGCTGTTTTTT. This sequence encodes CASSLGLANTGELFF.

The chain recombines TRBV24-1 with TRBJ2-1, with 7 bases identical to TRBD1. Germline trimming cut 1 base from V and 4 bases from J; bases unmatched to any gene: 15. Per germline, CDR1 KGHDR and CDR2 SFDVKD. This CDR3 has 19 amino acids. DNA of the CDR3: TGTGCCACCAGTGATTTAACCAAACCAGGGGGTGGCAGGTACAATGAGCAGTTCTTC. It is translated as CATSDLTKPGGGRYNEQFF.

This clone was recorded only once. This chain links TRBV5-1 with TRBJ2-7, with D possibly being TRBD2 (6 bases). Trimming left V 2 bases short and J 3 bases short, with 12 bases between. There are 14 residues in the CDR3. CDR1 SGHRS and CDR2 YFSETQ come from the germline V gene. DNA of the CDR3: TGCGCCAGCAGCTTTGAGGCTAGCGTCTACGAGCAGTACTTC. Residues: CASSFEASVYEQYF.

The chain combines TRBV4-3 with TRBJ2-7, with D possibly being TRBD1 (5 bases). Trimming pared 1 base from V and 0 bases from J, leaving 7 bases between. The CDR3 runs 14 residues. The germline gives CDR1 LGHNA, CDR2 YSLEER. The CDR3 is CASSQAQGSYEQYF. The DNA of the CDR3 is TGCGCCAGCAGCCAAGCTCAGGGCTCCTACGAGCAGTACTTC.

This clone appeared once. The chain joins TRBV27 to TRBJ2-3; 14 bases are shared with TRBD2. CDR1 and CDR2 from the germline V gene are MNHEY and SMNVEV (reference sequence). This CDR3 spans 15 amino acids. V lost 9 bases and J lost 4; bases outside the gene matches: 6. The CDR3: CASSRTSGRSDTQYF. The CDR3 DNA reads as TGTGCCAGTTCCCGGACTAGCGGGAGGTCAGATACGCAGTATTTT.

The chain recombines TRBV11-1 with TRBJ2-7; D is unresolved. The CDR3 has 14 residues. CDR1 and CDR2 from the germline V gene are SGHAT and FQDESV (reference sequence). V was pared by 0 bases and J by 0 bases, with 6 bases between. In nucleotides, the CDR3 is TGTGCCAGCAGCTTAGCGGAGAGCTCCTACGAGCAGTACTTC. Protein sequence: CASSLAESSYEQYF.